This entry lists 17 T cell receptor beta chains sequenced from one sample in a study of response to subunit inactivated influenza vaccine. One entry per CDR3 protein results from TCRdb running MiXCR on the RT-PCR reads. The repertoire holds around 710,000 distinct CDR3 sequences, with approximately 15% as singletons. Here the sequenced sample was PBMCs from blood, taken 14 days before vaccination. These receptors originate from a man in his fifties who received an inactivated influenza vaccine.

The rearrangement joins TRBV29-1 to TRBJ2-1; maybe TRBD1 (7 bases). Germline CDR1 is SQVTM and CDR2 is ANQGSEA. CDR3 size: 12 residues. Trimming removed 6 bases at V and 7 bases at J, with 13 bases between. The CDR3 spells CSVRGARNEQFF. In DNA, the CDR3 is TGCAGCGTCAGGGGGGCGAGGAATGAGCAGTTCTTC.

This sequence joins TRBV6-5 and TRBJ2-7, with D possibly being TRBD1 (5 bases). Germline values: CDR1 MNHEY, CDR2 SVGAGI. V lost 2 bases, J lost 6 bases, and 17 bases lay in between. The CDR3 sequence is 15 residues long. DNA of the CDR3: TGTGCCAGCAGTTACAGGGCAGGGCACGGGTCCGAGCAGTACTTC. Translation gives CASSYRAGHGSEQYF.

The genes are TRBV18 and TRBJ2-7, with 7 bases aligning to TRBD1. Trimming removed 0 bases from V and 3 bases from J; junction bases left unmatched: 5. The germline V gene has CDR1 KGHSH and CDR2 LQKENI. The CDR3 has 15 residues. The CDR3 here is CASSPPINRGYEQYF. The CDR3 bases are TGTGCCAGCTCACCACCGATTAACAGGGGCTACGAGCAGTACTTC.

This clonotype was detected ten times or more. J is TRBJ2-1 and V is TRBV3-1, with 9 bases fitting TRBD1. The length of the CDR3 is 13 residues. V shed 1 base and J 9 bases; nucleotides not matched to a gene: 1. CDR1 and CDR2 from the germline V gene are LGHDT and YNNKEL (reference sequence). The CDR3 nucleotides read TGTGCCAGCAGCCAAGTACAGGGGGCTGAGCAGTTCTTC. It yields the protein CASSQVQGAEQFF.

This clonotype was detected a few times. This chain uses TRBV3-1 with TRBJ2-7, with D possibly TRBD2 on 6 matching bases. In germline, CDR1 is LGHDT, CDR2 YNNKEL (reference sequence). Between the trimmed V and J ends, which lost 1 base and 0 bases, there was a span of 13 bases. There are 16 residues in the CDR3. The CDR3 loop reads CASSQAASETSYEQYF. CDR3 DNA sequence: TGTGCCAGCAGCCAAGCTGCTAGCGAGACCTCCTACGAGCAGTACTTC.

The chain links TRBV5-1 to TRBJ2-3; 9 bases align to TRBD2. Germline V gene data show CDR1 as SGHRS and CDR2 as YFSETQ. V was pared by 0 bases and J by 8 bases, with 10 bases of the junction left unmatched. The length of the CDR3 is 16 residues. CDR3 residues: CASSLASGVHRGTQYF. CDR3 in DNA: TGCGCCAGCAGCTTGGCTAGCGGGGTCCATCGGGGTACGCAGTATTTT.

This clonotype was counted only a few times. This sequence joins TRBV5-1 and TRBJ2-7; 8 bases align to TRBD2. CDR1 is SGHRS, CDR2 YFSETQ, per germline. V dropped 1 base and J dropped 3; count of bases not matched to a gene: 9. CDR3 length equals 16 residues. CDR3: CASSLSPGLGHYEQYF. CDR3 coding DNA: TGCGCCAGCAGCTTGTCCCCGGGACTAGGACACTACGAGCAGTACTTC.

In this sample, this clonotype turned up a few times. The chain is built from TRBV7-8 and TRBJ2-2; D is unresolved. This CDR3 has 15 residues. V was shortened by 3 bases and J by 5 bases, with 13 bases between the two germline ends. CDR1 is SGHVS and CDR2 is FQNEAQ in the germline V gene. Written as DNA, the CDR3 is TGTGCCAGCAGCTTTCAAGGAGAAAGGACCGGGGAGCTGTTTTTT. It codes for CASSFQGERTGELFF.

This clonotype was observed a handful of times. The chain recombines TRBV28 with TRBJ2-7, with 10 bases that match TRBD1. V was clipped by 11 bases and J by 5 bases; unmatched bases: 6. Germline CDR1 and CDR2: MDHEN and SYDVKM. The CDR3 contains 12 residues. This CDR3 is CAHGTGVNEQYF. CDR3 DNA: TGTGCCCACGGGACAGGGGTCAACGAGCAGTACTTC.

V usage is TRBV7-6 and J usage is TRBJ1-6; tentatively, D is TRBD1 (5 bases). CDR3 size: 15 residues. The germline V gene encodes CDR1 SGHVS and CDR2 FNYEAQ. Trimming took 3 bases from V and 4 from J, leaving 10 bases between them. CDR3 sequence reads: CASSFETGYNSPLHF. CDR3 in DNA: TGTGCCAGCAGCTTCGAAACAGGATATAATTCACCCCTCCACTTT.

This clonotype was counted between two and nine times. This chain connects TRBV10-3 to TRBJ1-2; the D is unclear. Germline V gene sequence: CDR1 ENHRY, CDR2 SYGVKD. V was cut by 3 bases and J by 1 base, with 6 bases left in between. The CDR3 loop spans 13 amino acids. CDR3 bases: TGTGCCATCAGTGACGTTCGTAACTATGGCTACACCTTC. Translated: CAISDVRNYGYTF.

This clonotype was counted once. The rearrangement links TRBV12-3 or TRBV12-4 to TRBJ2-5; a possible D gene is TRBD2 (7 bases). CDR3 length: 14 amino acids. Trimming left V 7 bases short and J 2 bases short, with 14 bases between. The CDR3 bases are TGTGCCAGCACCCGAGAGGGGGGGCAAGAGACCCAGTACTTC. Translated, it gives CASTREGGQETQYF.

This clonotype was detected many times. J is TRBJ1-5 and V is TRBV10-2; the match to TRBD1 covers 9 bases. The J segment lost 7 bases and the V segment lost 10 bases, leaving 8 bases of the junction unmatched. Germline values: CDR1 WSHSY, CDR2 SAAADI. This CDR3 is 13 amino acids long. As DNA, the CDR3 is TGCGCCACCAGGGACAGGGTCGACCAGCCCCAGCATTTT. This codes for CATRDRVDQPQHF.

DNA of the CDR3: TGCAGTGCTATTTCCGGGACTAGCGGGACGAATGAGCAGTTCTTC. Translating gives CSAISGTSGTNEQFF. This rearrangement joins TRBV20-1 to TRBJ2-1; 13 bases are a match to TRBD2. V shed 4 bases and J 7 bases; nucleotides not matched to a gene: 7. CDR1 is DFQATT and CDR2 is SNEGSKA in the germline V gene (reference sequence). The CDR3 spans 15 residues.

This clonotype has at least ten counts. V usage is TRBV6-2 or TRBV6-3 and J usage is TRBJ2-3, with D hard to call. Germline CDR1 MNHEY, CDR2 SVGEGT. Trimming took off 5 bases at V and 6 bases at J, with 15 bases between the two ends. The CDR3 runs to 14 residues. This chain's CDR3 is CASSTFITGDTQYF. The CDR3 nucleotides read TGTGCCAGCAGTACCTTCATAACCGGCGATACGCAGTATTTT.

This clonotype has at least ten counts. The rearrangement uses TRBV4-3 and TRBJ2-1; TRBD2 is a possible D gene (5 bases). Trimming left V 4 bases short and J 9 bases short, with 13 bases between. Germline lookup yields CDR1 LGHNA and CDR2 YSLEER. The CDR3 runs 13 residues. The CDR3 bases are TGCGCCAGCAGCCGAAGGGAGACGGGTGAGCAGTTCTTC. It translates to CASSRRETGEQFF.

In this sample, this clonotype turned up a few times. The chain carries TRBV12-3 or TRBV12-4 and TRBJ2-3, with D possibly matching TRBD1 (5 bases). V was trimmed by 8 bases and J by 1 base, leaving 10 bases between them. The CDR3 covers 13 residues. CDR3: CASGSTGTDTQYF. In DNA form, the CDR3 reads TGTGCCAGCGGATCGACAGGCACAGATACGCAGTATTTT.